What follows are 26 T cell receptor beta chains derived from one specimen sequenced in a study of OX40 agonist ivuxolimab in advanced cancers. This table comes from immunoSEQ multiplex PCR, and its TCRdb copy is limited to in-frame clones, with some not included. The sample includes tens of thousands of clones, about four fifths of them seen just once. Sample: CD4+ or CD8+ T cells sorted from blood, taken in a trial of the OX40 agonist ivuxolimab. The source is an adult with an advanced solid tumor such as melanoma, head and neck, liver or kidney cancer.

This clone was seen only once. V and J are TRBV5-1 and TRBJ1-1; D is unclear. V shed 1 base and J shed 5 bases, with 9 bases lying between them. This CDR3 comprises 13 residues. The germline V gene has CDR1 SGHRS and CDR2 YFSETQ. The chain's CDR3 is CASSLSAETEAFF. The DNA of the CDR3 is TGCGCCAGCAGCTTGTCTGCGGAGACTGAAGCTTTCTTT. Full variable domain (remainder filled in from reference TRBV5-1 and TRBJ1-1): KAGVTQTPRYLIKTRGQQVTLSCSPISGHRSVSWYQQTPGQGLQFLFEYFSETQRNKGNFPGRFSGRQFSNSRSEMNVSTLELGDSALYLCASSLSAETEAFFGQGTRLTVV.

This chain uses TRBV19 with TRBJ1-5; D possibly corresponds to TRBD1 (5 bases). The V end lost 7 bases, the J end lost 6 bases, and 19 bases lay between the germline ends. The CDR3 has 15 amino acids. Germline CDR1 LNHDA, CDR2 SQIVND (reference sequence). CDR3 coding DNA: TGTGCCAGTACCCTGGGGTGGGGGAGATTTCAGCCCCAGCATTTT. Its translation: CASTLGWGRFQPQHF.

The sample holds one count of this clone. This chain links TRBV7-8 with TRBJ1-2; possible D gene TRBD1, 5 bases. The CDR3 loop spans 12 amino acids. V was trimmed by 6 bases and J by 8 bases, leaving 13 bases between them. CDR1 SGHVS and CDR2 FQNEAQ come from the germline V gene. The CDR3 region has the DNA TGTGCCAGCAGTTCAATGCGGGGCGGCTACACCTTC. It translates to CASSSMRGGYTF.

This chain uses TRBV7-2 with TRBJ2-3; D tentatively reads TRBD1 or TRBD2 (5 bases each). The V end lost 3 bases, the J end lost 0 bases, and 10 bases lay between the germline ends. CDR3 size: 15 residues. Per germline, CDR1 SGHTA and CDR2 FQGNSA. This chain's CDR3 is CASSFVGPSTDTQYF. CDR3 DNA: TGTGCCAGCAGCTTTGTGGGACCTAGCACAGATACGCAGTATTTT.

This rearrangement joins TRBV9 to TRBJ1-6, with 8 nucleotides matching TRBD1. Germline V gene sequence: CDR1 SGDLS, CDR2 YYNGEE. CDR3 length equals 15 residues. Trimming took 4 bases from V and 7 from J; bases not matched to a gene: 7. Here the CDR3 DNA reads TGTGCCAGCAGCTCAATTCAGGGGGCGAATTCACCCCTCCACTTT. Protein product: CASSSIQGANSPLHF.

The chain couples TRBV30 to TRBJ1-2, with D maybe TRBD1 (5 bases). Germline CDR1 GTSNPN, CDR2 SVGIG (reference sequence). This CDR3 contains 15 residues. The V and J ends lost 2 bases and 8 bases respectively, with 21 bases between them. CDR3 residues: CAWSPGADLARGYTF. CDR3 in DNA: TGTGCCTGGAGTCCCGGGGCGGACCTCGCTAGGGGCTACACCTTC.

This chain connects TRBV5-6 to TRBJ2-2; D unresolved. Trimming shortened V by 0 bases and J by 3 bases, and 12 bases separated the two germline ends. There are 16 residues in the CDR3. Germline V gene sequence: CDR1 SGHDT, CDR2 YYEEEE. CDR3 sequence (DNA): TGTGCCAGCAGCTTGGTGGTAGAACCGTACACCGGGGAGCTGTTTTTT. Translated, it gives CASSLVVEPYTGELFF.

The genes are TRBV2 and TRBJ1-2; D possibly corresponds to TRBD1 (6 bases). V was trimmed by 8 bases and J by 8 bases, leaving 15 bases between them. Germline CDR1 SNHLY, CDR2 FYNNEI. This CDR3 contains 12 residues. CDR3 loop: CASPEGGGGYTF. CDR3 DNA sequence: TGTGCCAGCCCCGAGGGGGGAGGAGGCTACACCTTC.

The V gene is TRBV27, the J gene TRBJ1-5, with 9 bases identical to TRBD1. Per germline, CDR1 MNHEY and CDR2 SMNVEV (reference sequence). V was pared by 6 bases and J by 4 bases, with 1 base of the junction left unmatched. The CDR3 consists of 13 residues. CDR3 nucleotides: TGTGCCAGCAGCGGGACAGGGAATCAGCCCCAGCATTTT. Amino acid sequence: CASSGTGNQPQHF.

V usage is TRBV9 and J usage is TRBJ2-5; 7 bases are shared with TRBD2. After removal of 0 bases from V and 5 bases from J, the junction contained 7 bases not matched to a gene. CDR1 and CDR2 (germline): SGDLS, YYNGEE. The CDR3 runs to 15 residues. CDR3 region: CASSVGREWVETQYF. The CDR3 region has the DNA TGTGCCAGCAGCGTAGGGCGGGAGTGGGTGGAGACCCAGTACTTC.

This clone has a handful of counts. V is TRBV11-2 and J is TRBJ2-1; 11 bases align to TRBD2. The V gene end was trimmed by 4 bases and the J gene end by 9 bases; junction bases not matched to a gene: 8. Germline lookup yields CDR1 SGHAT and CDR2 FQNNGV. CDR3 length: 15 amino acids. DNA of the CDR3: TGTGCCAGCAGCTCCGTAGCGGGAGGGGTCGGTGAGCAGTTCTTC. Its translation: CASSSVAGGVGEQFF.

The J gene is TRBJ2-1, the V gene TRBV5-4, with no clear D. The CDR3 totals 16 residues. Between the trimmed V and J ends, which lost 2 bases and 0 bases, there was a span of 12 bases. CDR1 and CDR2 (germline): SGHNT, YYREEE (reference sequence). The CDR3 DNA follows: TGTGCCAGCAGCTTACGCGCCGTGAGCTCCTACAATGAGCAGTTCTTC. Its protein product is CASSLRAVSSYNEQFF.

The V gene is TRBV27, the J gene TRBJ1-2, with a weak D call TRBD1 (5 bases). This CDR3 has 15 residues. From germline, CDR1 is MNHEY and CDR2 SMNVEV (reference sequence). The V and J ends lost 2 bases and 3 bases respectively, with 13 bases between them. CDR3 amino acids: CASSLGTPLHYGYTF. The CDR3 DNA is TGTGCCAGCAGTTTAGGGACCCCTCTCCACTATGGCTACACCTTC.

V usage is TRBV19 and J usage is TRBJ2-1, with D possibly being TRBD1 or TRBD2 (5 bases each). Germline V gives CDR1 LNHDA, CDR2 SQIVND (reference sequence). The CDR3 consists of 15 residues. With 5 bases removed from V and 9 bases from J, the gap between germline ends came to 20 bases. DNA for the CDR3: TGTGCCAGTAGTGAGGGGACGGTGGTATTGGGTGAGCAGTTCTTC. As protein: CASSEGTVVLGEQFF.

This clone occurred a few times. The chain is built from TRBV7-3 and TRBJ2-1, with 7 bases identical to TRBD1. CDR1 is SGHTA and CDR2 is FQGTGA in the germline V gene. The V gene end was trimmed by 7 bases and the J gene end by 7 bases; junction bases not matched to a gene: 13. This CDR3 has 15 amino acids. The DNA for the CDR3 is TGTGCCAGCAACCTACAGGGGCAAGGATGGAATGAGCAGTTCTTC. Protein: CASNLQGQGWNEQFF. The complete variable domain, with remaining parts taken from reference TRBV7-3 and TRBJ2-1, reads GAGVSQTPSNKVTEKGKYVELRCDPISGHTALYWYRQSLGQGPEFLIYFQGTGAADDSGLPNDRFFAVRPEGSVSTLKIQRTERGDSAVYLCASNLQGQGWNEQFFGPGTRLTVL.

J is TRBJ2-2 and V is TRBV6-5; D not resolved. The germline CDR1 and CDR2 sequences are MNHEY and SVGAGI. This CDR3 comprises 13 residues. V was clipped by 6 bases and J by 2 bases, with 7 bases between them. The CDR3 spells CASRRGNTGELFF. In DNA, the CDR3 is TGTGCCAGCAGACGCGGTAACACCGGGGAGCTGTTTTTT.

The chain couples TRBV15 to TRBJ1-1; D unclear. The germline V and J ends were trimmed by 3 bases and 1 base, with 9 bases remaining between them. The CDR3 covers 14 residues. Germline-derived CDR1 and CDR2 are LNHNV and YYDKDF (reference sequence). In DNA form, the CDR3 reads TGTGCCACCAGCAGCCGCAGGCAGAACACTGAAGCTTTCTTT. This gives the protein CATSSRRQNTEAFF.

The CDR3 loop is CAWSVRGELFF. For the CDR3, the DNA is TGTGCCTGGAGTGTACGAGGGGAGCTGTTTTTT. V gene TRBV30 combines with J gene TRBJ2-2, with D unresolved. The CDR3 totals 11 residues. Germline values: CDR1 GTSNPN, CDR2 SVGIG (reference sequence). The germline V and J ends were trimmed by 0 bases and 8 bases, with 4 bases remaining between them.

This clone has only one observation. The chain links TRBV7-3 to TRBJ2-5; a weak D match, TRBD2 (6 bases). There are 15 residues in the CDR3. Germline loops: CDR1 SGHTA, CDR2 FQGTGA. V gave up 5 bases and J gave up 4 bases, with 17 bases separating them. The CDR3 loop is CASSENGGTRETQYF. The CDR3 region has the DNA TGTGCCAGCAGCGAAAACGGCGGGACGCGAGAGACCCAGTACTTC.

The V gene is TRBV10-1, the J gene TRBJ1-2, with D possibly TRBD1 on 6 matching bases. This CDR3 contains 13 residues. V dropped 7 bases and J dropped 2 bases, with 11 bases sitting between them. Per germline, CDR1 WNHNN and CDR2 SYGVQD (reference sequence). The DNA for the CDR3 is TGCGCCAGCACCGGGGGCGGAAACTATGGCTACACCTTC. The encoded protein is CASTGGGNYGYTF.

This sequence joins TRBV4-1 and TRBJ2-1; D might be TRBD2 (6 bases). V was pared by 1 base and J by 9 bases, with 16 bases between. The germline CDR1 and CDR2 sequences are MGHRA and YSYEKL. This CDR3 region has 15 residues. As DNA, the CDR3 is TGCGCCAGCAGCCAAGGGGGACTGCCGCGGGGTGAGCAGTTCTTC. Translating gives CASSQGGLPRGEQFF.

The J gene is TRBJ2-7, the V gene TRBV2; unclear D gene. V was cut by 7 bases and J by 2 bases, with 12 bases left in between. Germline V gene lookup returns CDR1 SNHLY and CDR2 FYNNEI. CDR3 size: 13 residues. CDR3 in DNA: TGTGCCAGCAAGGCAGCGAACCCCTACGAGCAGTACTTC. Translated: CASKAANPYEQYF.

This chain's CDR3 is CSARVALDTEAFF. The CDR3 DNA reads TGCAGCGCCAGGGTGGCCCTAGACACTGAAGCTTTCTTT. V is TRBV29-1 and J is TRBJ1-1; a possible D gene is TRBD1 (5 bases). V gave up 7 bases and J gave up 3 bases, with 15 bases separating them. CDR3 length: 13 amino acids. Germline CDR1 and CDR2: SQVTM and ANQGSEA.

This chain joins TRBV11-3 and TRBJ2-2; D is unresolved. CDR1 is SGHNT and CDR2 is YENEEA in the germline V gene. The CDR3 is 13 residues long. With 5 bases removed from V and 5 bases from J, the gap between germline ends came to 9 bases. Here the CDR3 reads CASSEWLTGELFF. The CDR3 coding sequence is TGTGCCAGCAGCGAATGGTTGACCGGGGAGCTGTTTTTT.

V usage is TRBV23-1 and J usage is TRBJ2-1; D is ambiguous. TRBV23-1 is filed as an ORF, its function uncertain. This CDR3 contains 12 residues. With 7 bases removed from V and 5 bases from J, the gap between germline ends came to 9 bases. This chain's CDR3 is CASKIRDNEQFF. For the CDR3, the DNA is TGCGCCAGCAAGATTCGAGACAATGAGCAGTTCTTC.

The DNA of the CDR3 is TGTGCCAGCAGCTTACTGCAGGGACAGGGAAATGCTGGGGCCAACGTCCTGACTTTC. This codes for CASSLLQGQGNAGANVLTF. V gene TRBV11-1 combines with J gene TRBJ2-6, with 9 bases lining up with TRBD1. This CDR3 is built from 19 residues. With V trimmed by 2 bases and J by 2 bases, 10 bases remained unmatched. In germline, CDR1 is SGHAT, CDR2 FQDESV (reference sequence).